This T cell receptor beta chain was observed in a study of beta chain features in type 1 diabetes. Concerning this clone: Its antigen remains unidentified.

cDNA synthesis used the whole RNA isolate, giving expressed TCRB sequences. Only in-frame clones appear in the TCRdb table, and some are missing; sequencing was by immunoSEQ multiplex PCR. The repertoire includes hundreds of thousands of clones, roughly an eighth of them detected once, and less than 0.025% sits in the top ten. After removal of 6 bases from V and 1 base from J, the junction contained 5 bases not matched to a gene. Germline CDR1 and CDR2: SNHLY and FYNNEI. This CDR3 contains 14 residues. Overall study results and limits: Type 1 diabetes patients had TCRB CDR3s that were shorter (moderately but significantly so) in all four CD4+ subsets.

Sequencing input: naive CD4+ T cells from blood. The TCR was taken from a man younger than 35 with type 1 diabetes. The chain recombines TRBV2 with TRBJ1-2; 7 bases match TRBD1. The CDR3 coding sequence is TGTGCCAGCAGGACGACAGGGAATAACTATGGCTACACCTTC. Translated, it gives CASRTTGNNYGYTF.